These 2 T cell receptor beta chains share one sample of origin, sequenced in a study of control samples from healthy donors and cancer patients. Data came from immunoSEQ multiplex PCR; TCRdb stores just in-frame clones and leaves some out. The sample shows about 89,000 clones, under 90% of them seen only once. Specimen: blood. The receptors here all came from a woman between 40 and 50 years old in good health.

This clone was counted only a few times. V is TRBV6-5 and J is TRBJ1-5; the D is unclear. V was shortened by 2 bases and J by 7 bases, with 9 bases between the two germline ends. The germline V gene has CDR1 MNHEY and CDR2 SVGAGI. The CDR3 covers 13 residues. In DNA form, the CDR3 reads TGTGCCAGCAGTTACGGACCCGAACAGCCCCAGCATTTT. The encoded protein is CASSYGPEQPQHF.

The J gene is TRBJ2-5, the V gene TRBV9; 9 nucleotides align to TRBD1. Trimming at V came to 1 base and at J to 3 bases, leaving 10 bases not matched to a gene. The CDR3 has 17 amino acids. Per germline, CDR1 SGDLS and CDR2 YYNGEE. The DNA of the CDR3 is TGTGCCAGCAGCGTAACTCCGGGACAGGGCGGGGAAGAGACCCAGTACTTC. Translated, it gives CASSVTPGQGGEETQYF.